The 31 T cell receptor beta chains reported below all come from one sample, sequenced in a study of PD-1 blockade in classical Hodgkin lymphoma. After autologous stem cell transplantation all patients relapsed, and prior brentuximab vedotin exposure differed between cohorts. Measured with immunoSEQ multiplex PCR; TCRdb has only the in-frame clones, and not every one. The sample has around 20,000 clones, over 75% seen once; the top ten hold approximately 25%. The material sequenced was peripheral blood mononuclear cells (PBMCs), taken at baseline. Every receptor here comes from a human donor with classical Hodgkin lymphoma.

This clone is medium-sized in the sample. The rearrangement links TRBV19 to TRBJ2-2; D perhaps matches TRBD2 (5 bases). The CDR3 loop spans 15 amino acids. V was cut by 4 bases and J by 5 bases, with 14 bases left in between. The germline V gene has CDR1 LNHDA and CDR2 SQIVND (reference sequence). This chain's CDR3 is CASSRRAHLTGELFF. The CDR3 DNA is TGTGCCAGTAGTAGGCGGGCACACTTGACCGGGGAGCTGTTTTTT.

The chain couples TRBV5-1 to TRBJ2-5, with 9 positions matching TRBD1. The CDR3 is 15 residues long. Per germline, CDR1 SGHRS and CDR2 YFSETQ. The ends lost 7 bases at V and 1 base at J; junction bases unmatched: 8. Here the CDR3 reads CASGVGQGGQETQYF. CDR3 nucleotides: TGCGCCAGCGGGGTGGGACAGGGTGGCCAAGAGACCCAGTACTTC.

The chain couples TRBV28 to TRBJ2-7, with TRBD1 identical over 9 bases. This CDR3 has 17 residues. CDR1 is MDHEN, CDR2 SYDVKM, per germline. J was trimmed by 5 bases and V by 1 base; bases with no gene match: 12. CDR3 in DNA: TGTGCCAGCAGTTTATTGGAGGCCGGGACAGGGAGTAACGAGCAGTACTTC. Translated: CASSLLEAGTGSNEQYF.

This clone was found a few times. CDR3 protein: CASSQERGAVDTQYF. In DNA form, the CDR3 reads TGCGCCAGCAGCCAAGAACGGGGGGCGGTAGATACGCAGTATTTT. This chain links TRBV4-1 with TRBJ2-3; weak D call: TRBD2 (7 bases). CDR1 and CDR2 (germline): MGHRA, YSYEKL. Trimming left V 0 bases short and J 5 bases short, with 12 bases between. The CDR3 length is 15 residues.

The chain links TRBV6-1 to TRBJ2-3; 11 bases agree with TRBD1. There are 15 residues in the CDR3. Germline V lookup: CDR1 MNHNS, CDR2 SASEGT. With V trimmed by 4 bases and J by 4 bases, 4 bases remained unmatched. Written as DNA, the CDR3 is TGTGCCAGCAGTGGGACAGGGGGCGGGTCAGATACGCAGTATTTT. This sequence encodes CASSGTGGGSDTQYF.

V usage is TRBV14 and J usage is TRBJ2-5; D is ambiguous. V was pared by 4 bases and J by 5 bases, with 14 bases between. The length of the CDR3 is 14 residues. Germline assignment: CDR1 SGHDN and CDR2 FVKESK. CDR3 in amino acids: CASSLLEGVETQYF. Here the CDR3 DNA reads TGTGCCAGCAGCCTACTCGAAGGAGTTGAGACCCAGTACTTC.

The chain links TRBV5-4 to TRBJ2-3; a possible D gene is TRBD1 (6 bases). Germline V gene sequence: CDR1 SGHNT, CDR2 YYREEE (reference sequence). V was trimmed by 2 bases and J by 0 bases, leaving 10 bases between them. The CDR3 extends over 15 amino acids. As DNA, the CDR3 is TGTGCCAGCAGCTTTGGGGGCCCTAGCACAGATACGCAGTATTTT. It is translated as CASSFGGPSTDTQYF.

CDR3 amino acids: CASDLGPGGGPGEQFF. In nucleotides, the CDR3 is TGTGCCAGCGACCTCGGGCCCGGCGGGGGCCCAGGTGAGCAGTTCTTC. The chain joins TRBV5-5 to TRBJ2-1; perhaps TRBD2 as D (7 bases). This CDR3 is built from 16 residues. V gave up 7 bases and J gave up 9 bases, with 26 bases separating them. The germline gives CDR1 SGHKS, CDR2 YYEKEE (reference sequence).

This chain joins TRBV4-1 and TRBJ2-7, with D unclear. Trimming took 2 bases from V and 2 from J, leaving 16 bases between them. From germline, CDR1 is MGHRA and CDR2 YSYEKL. The CDR3 spans 16 residues. The CDR3 loop reads CASSQSNGRPPYEQYF. The CDR3 nucleotides are TGCGCCAGCAGCCAATCGAATGGACGGCCTCCCTACGAGCAGTACTTC.

This clone was counted once. In DNA, the CDR3 is TGTGCCAGCAGTGTTAGGGGAGCCCGTCAGCCCCAGCATTTT. It yields the protein CASSVRGARQPQHF. J is TRBJ1-5 and V is TRBV2; D is perhaps TRBD1 (5 bases). Germline lookup yields CDR1 SNHLY and CDR2 FYNNEI. This CDR3 has 14 residues. With 4 bases removed from V and 6 bases from J, the gap between germline ends came to 13 bases.

There are a few counts of this clone. V gene TRBV19 combines with J gene TRBJ2-2; the D gene is possibly TRBD1 (6 bases). Between the trimmed V and J ends, which lost 8 bases and 3 bases, there was a span of 16 bases. The CDR3 runs to 15 residues. CDR1 is LNHDA and CDR2 is SQIVND in the germline V gene (reference sequence). Written as DNA, the CDR3 is TGTGCCAGTTCGAGACAGGTTGGGGACACCGGGGAGCTGTTTTTT. It yields the protein CASSRQVGDTGELFF.

The chain is built from TRBV28 and TRBJ2-7; 11 nucleotides align to TRBD1. There are 15 residues in the CDR3. CDR1 MDHEN and CDR2 SYDVKM come from the germline V gene. Germline trimming cut 6 bases from V and 1 base from J; bases unmatched to any gene: 5. CDR3 bases: TGTGCCAGCAGGGGGGACAGGGGGAATTCCTACGAGCAGTACTTC. It is translated as CASRGDRGNSYEQYF.

The chain couples TRBV28 to TRBJ2-7; possible D gene TRBD2, 6 bases. CDR1 MDHEN and CDR2 SYDVKM come from the germline V gene. This CDR3 is built from 13 residues. V lost 3 bases to trimming and J lost 6 bases, with 12 bases between them. The CDR3 DNA is TGTGCCAGCAGTTTCGGTAGCGGCGGCGAGCAGTACTTC. This encodes CASSFGSGGEQYF.

The chain couples TRBV16 to TRBJ1-5, with D perhaps TRBD1 (6 bases). V shed 3 bases and J shed 5 bases, with 14 bases lying between them. CDR1 is KGHSY, CDR2 FQNENV, per germline. The CDR3 has 15 amino acids. CDR3 amino acids: CASSHRGTGDQPQHF. For the CDR3, the DNA is TGTGCCAGCAGCCACAGGGGCACTGGGGATCAGCCCCAGCATTTT.

This rearrangement joins TRBV5-4 to TRBJ1-4; unclear D gene. The V gene lost 2 bases and the J gene lost 8 bases, with 10 bases spanning the gap. CDR1 and CDR2 from the germline V gene are SGHNT and YYREEE (reference sequence). This CDR3 spans 13 amino acids. The CDR3 spells CASSLAGREKLFF. The CDR3 region has the DNA TGTGCCAGCAGCTTAGCGGGGAGGGAAAAACTGTTTTTT.

The J gene is TRBJ2-3, the V gene TRBV7-9, with 8 bases fitting TRBD1. CDR3 length: 15 amino acids. Trimming at V came to 4 bases and at J to 1 base, leaving 4 bases not matched to a gene. The germline V gene has CDR1 SEHNR and CDR2 FQNEAQ (reference sequence). CDR3 in DNA: TGTGCCAGCAGCTCCCAGGGGGCGGGCACAGATACGCAGTATTTT. Residues: CASSSQGAGTDTQYF.

The chain couples TRBV15 to TRBJ1-4; 7 bases match TRBD1. Unmatched junction bases numbered 10, after V lost 4 bases and J lost 5 bases. Germline values: CDR1 LNHNV, CDR2 YYDKDF (reference sequence). The CDR3 spans 16 residues. The CDR3 here is CATSTPSGQPNEKLFF. In nucleotides, the CDR3 is TGTGCCACCAGCACACCGTCGGGACAGCCCAATGAAAAACTGTTTTTT.

The CDR3 DNA sequence: TGTGCCAGTAGTAGTTCCCTGCTCCGCTTCGTCAGGACGAACACCGGGGAGCTGTTTTTT. Translation: CASSSSLLRFVRTNTGELFF. The chain employs TRBV19 and TRBJ2-2; D gene uncertain. V was shortened by 4 bases and J by 0 bases, with 24 bases between the two germline ends. This CDR3 is built from 20 residues. The germline CDR1 and CDR2 sequences are LNHDA and SQIVND (reference sequence).

This chain uses TRBV28 with TRBJ2-4; 9 nucleotides align to TRBD1. CDR1 is MDHEN and CDR2 is SYDVKM in the germline V gene. The CDR3 loop spans 16 amino acids. V trimming: 2 bases; J trimming: 1 base; junction bases outside the gene matches: 3. CDR3 sequence (DNA): TGTGCCAGCAGTTTAGAAGGACAGGGGGCCAAAAACATTCAGTACTTC. This translates into CASSLEGQGAKNIQYF.

By its share, this clone is medium-sized (0.01 to 0.1%). This sequence joins TRBV6-5 and TRBJ1-1, with 9 bases identical to TRBD1. The CDR3 has 15 amino acids. Per the germline V gene, CDR1 is MNHEY and CDR2 is SVGAGI. The V segment lost 0 bases and the J segment 8 bases; nucleotides outside the gene matches: 7. The CDR3 spells CASSYSTGGLGEAFF. CDR3 sequence (DNA): TGTGCCAGCAGTTACTCTACAGGGGGCCTGGGGGAAGCTTTCTTT.

The V gene is TRBV9, the J gene TRBJ1-3; D not resolved. V dropped 4 bases and J dropped 0 bases, with 23 bases sitting between them. The germline CDR1 and CDR2 sequences are SGDLS and YYNGEE. This CDR3 has 19 residues. CDR3 sequence: CASSLIPLGPATSGNTIYF. The CDR3 DNA reads as TGTGCCAGCAGCCTAATACCCCTCGGTCCGGCGACCTCTGGAAACACCATATATTTT.

The chain has TRBV5-1 and TRBJ1-1, with 7 bases aligning to TRBD1. CDR3 length equals 15 residues. V dropped 4 bases and J dropped 1; count of bases not matched to a gene: 7. Per the germline V gene, CDR1 is SGHRS and CDR2 is YFSETQ. The CDR3 DNA is TGCGCCAGCAGCATGGACAGGCCCCCGAACACTGAAGCTTTCTTT. As protein: CASSMDRPPNTEAFF.

The V and J genes are TRBV28 and TRBJ2-3, with 7 bases that match TRBD1. The CDR3 has 13 residues. The V gene's germline CDR1 is MDHEN and CDR2 SYDVKM. V shed 7 bases and J 2 bases; nucleotides not matched to a gene: 3. The CDR3 sequence is CASKKGATDTQYF. Here the CDR3 DNA reads TGTGCCAGCAAGAAGGGGGCCACAGATACGCAGTATTTT.

V gene TRBV4-2 combines with J gene TRBJ2-7; D ambiguous. This CDR3 contains 12 residues. Per the germline V gene, CDR1 is LGHNA and CDR2 is YNFKEQ. Trimming took 0 bases from V and 2 from J, leaving 2 bases between them. CDR3 nucleotides: TGTGCCAGCAGCCAAGATACCTACGAGCAGTACTTC. This sequence encodes CASSQDTYEQYF.

The chain uses TRBV30 and TRBJ1-1; D ambiguous. Between the trimmed V and J ends, which lost 2 bases and 1 base, there was a span of 11 bases. Germline assignment: CDR1 GTSNPN and CDR2 SVGIG (reference sequence). The CDR3 runs 14 residues. In nucleotides, the CDR3 is TGTGCCTGGAGTACCCCCGGACGGAACACTGAAGCTTTCTTT. This gives the protein CAWSTPGRNTEAFF. Full variable domain (outside the CDR3, taken from reference TRBV30 and TRBJ1-1): SQTIHQWPATLVQPVGSPLSLECTVEGTSNPNLYWYRQAAGRGLQLLFYSVGIGQISSEVPQNLSASRPQDRQFILSSKKLLLSDSGFYLCAWSTPGRNTEAFFGQGTRLTVV.

V usage is TRBV29-1 and J usage is TRBJ2-5, with 8 bases aligning to TRBD2. The germline gives CDR1 SQVTM, CDR2 ANQGSEA. The CDR3 totals 15 residues. V trimming: 4 bases; J trimming: 4 bases; junction bases outside the gene matches: 11. CDR3 region: CSVVRQAGVGETQYF. CDR3 bases: TGCAGCGTTGTTCGTCAAGCGGGGGTGGGAGAGACCCAGTACTTC.

This chain uses TRBV6-5 with TRBJ2-7; maybe TRBD1 (5 bases). Germline lookup yields CDR1 MNHEY and CDR2 SVGAGI. CDR3 length: 13 residues. Between the trimmed V and J ends, which lost 7 bases and 2 bases, there was a span of 12 bases. The CDR3 DNA is TGTGCCAGCACCGAGCGACAGACCTACGAGCAGTACTTC. Its translation: CASTERQTYEQYF.

The rearrangement joins TRBV21-1 to TRBJ2-5. TRBV21-1 is reported as a pseudogene. The CDR3 loop spans 16 amino acids. The CDR3 here is CARERIRTPGQETQYF. CDR3 nucleotides: TGTGCCAGAGAGAGGATCAGGACGCCTGGCCAAGAGACCCAGTACTTC.

The chain has TRBV7-2 and TRBJ1-5; D is uncertain. The CDR3 sequence is 15 residues long. Germline CDR1 reads SGHTA; CDR2 reads FQGNSA. V was shortened by 1 base and J by 2 bases, with 9 bases between the two germline ends. CDR3 loop: CASSLEPSGNQPQHF. CDR3 DNA sequence: TGTGCCAGCAGCTTAGAACCGAGTGGCAATCAGCCCCAGCATTTT.

The chain joins TRBV5-3 to TRBJ2-2, with D unresolved. TRBV5-3 is annotated as an ORF whose role is uncertain. The CDR3 sequence is 12 residues long. V dropped 1 base and J dropped 6 bases, with 4 bases sitting between them. As DNA, the CDR3 is TGTGCCAGAAGCTTGATCTCCGGGGAGCTGTTTTTT. This encodes CARSLISGELFF.

This clone was detected a few times. As DNA, the CDR3 is TGTGCCAGCAGCCGGGATTTCACCGGGGAGCTGTTTTTT. Protein product: CASSRDFTGELFF. The rearrangement uses TRBV14 and TRBJ2-2; D is unresolved. This CDR3 has 13 amino acids. The germline V gene has CDR1 SGHDN and CDR2 FVKESK. Trimming took 4 bases from V and 4 from J, leaving 7 bases between them.